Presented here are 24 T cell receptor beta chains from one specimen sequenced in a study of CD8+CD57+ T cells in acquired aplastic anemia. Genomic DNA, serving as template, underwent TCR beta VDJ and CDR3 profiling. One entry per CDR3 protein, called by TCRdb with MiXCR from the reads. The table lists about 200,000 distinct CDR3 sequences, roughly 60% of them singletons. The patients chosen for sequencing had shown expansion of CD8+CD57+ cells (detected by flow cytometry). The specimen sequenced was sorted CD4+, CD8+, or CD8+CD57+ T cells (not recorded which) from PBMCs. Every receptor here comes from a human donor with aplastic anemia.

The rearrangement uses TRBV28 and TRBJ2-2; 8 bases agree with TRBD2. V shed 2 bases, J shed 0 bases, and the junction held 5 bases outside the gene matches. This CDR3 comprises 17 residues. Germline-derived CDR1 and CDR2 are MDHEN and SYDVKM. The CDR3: CASSLDTSGTNTGELFF. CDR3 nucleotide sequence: TGTGCCAGCAGTTTAGATACTAGCGGAACGAACACCGGGGAGCTGTTTTTT. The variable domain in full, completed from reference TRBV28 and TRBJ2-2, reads DVKVTQSSRYLVKRTGEKVFLECVQDMDHENMFWYRQDPGLGLRLIYFSYDVKMKEKGDIPEGYSVSREKKERFSLILESASTNQTSMYLCASSLDTSGTNTGELFFGEGSRLTVL.

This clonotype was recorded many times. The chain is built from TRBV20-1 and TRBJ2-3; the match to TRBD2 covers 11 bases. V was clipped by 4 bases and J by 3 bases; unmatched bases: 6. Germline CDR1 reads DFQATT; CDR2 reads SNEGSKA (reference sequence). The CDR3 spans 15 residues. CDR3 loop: CSANPIAGGTDTQYF. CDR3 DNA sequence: TGCAGTGCTAACCCCATAGCGGGGGGGACAGATACGCAGTATTTT.

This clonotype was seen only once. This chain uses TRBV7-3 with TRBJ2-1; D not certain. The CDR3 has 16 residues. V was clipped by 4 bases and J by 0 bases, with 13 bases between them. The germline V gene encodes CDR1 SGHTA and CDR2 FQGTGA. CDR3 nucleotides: TGTGCCAGCAGCTCCGATTCGTCTAGCTCCTACAATGAGCAGTTCTTC. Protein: CASSSDSSSSYNEQFF.

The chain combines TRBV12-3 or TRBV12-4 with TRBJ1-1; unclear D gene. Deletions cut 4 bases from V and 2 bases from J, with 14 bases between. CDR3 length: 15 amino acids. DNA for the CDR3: TGTGCCAGCAGTTCTATGGGGTTATTCAACACTGAAGCTTTCTTT. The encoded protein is CASSSMGLFNTEAFF.

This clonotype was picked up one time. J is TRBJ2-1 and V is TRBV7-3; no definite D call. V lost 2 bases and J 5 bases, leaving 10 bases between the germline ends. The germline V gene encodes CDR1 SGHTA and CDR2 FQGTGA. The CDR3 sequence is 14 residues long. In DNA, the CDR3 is TGTGCCAGCAGCTTATGGGGTGGCGACAATGAGCAGTTCTTC. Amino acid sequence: CASSLWGGDNEQFF.

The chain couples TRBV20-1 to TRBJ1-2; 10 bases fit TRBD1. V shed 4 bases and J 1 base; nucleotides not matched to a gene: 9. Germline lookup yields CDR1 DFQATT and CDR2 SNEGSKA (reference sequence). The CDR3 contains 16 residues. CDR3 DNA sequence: TGCAGTGCTATGAGGGGAGGACAGGGGGTTAACTATGGCTACACCTTC. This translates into CSAMRGGQGVNYGYTF.

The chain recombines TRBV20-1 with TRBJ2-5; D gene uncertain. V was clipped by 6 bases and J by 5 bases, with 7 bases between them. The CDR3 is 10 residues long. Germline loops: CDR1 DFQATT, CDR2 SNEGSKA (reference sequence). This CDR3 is CSALVETQYF. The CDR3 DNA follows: TGCAGTGCGCTAGTGGAGACCCAGTACTTC.

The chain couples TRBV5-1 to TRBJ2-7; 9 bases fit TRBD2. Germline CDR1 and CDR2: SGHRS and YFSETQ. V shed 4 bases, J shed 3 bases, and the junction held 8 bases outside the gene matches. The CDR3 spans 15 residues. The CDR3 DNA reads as TGCGCCAGCAGCCCATGGACTAGCGATATCTACGAGCAGTACTTC. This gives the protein CASSPWTSDIYEQYF.

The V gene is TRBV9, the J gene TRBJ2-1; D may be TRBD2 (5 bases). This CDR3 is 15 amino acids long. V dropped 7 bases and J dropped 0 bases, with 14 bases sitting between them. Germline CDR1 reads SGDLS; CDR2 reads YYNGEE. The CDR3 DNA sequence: TGTGCCAGCGGGGTAGGGAGTGGCTCCTACAATGAGCAGTTCTTC. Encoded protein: CASGVGSGSYNEQFF.

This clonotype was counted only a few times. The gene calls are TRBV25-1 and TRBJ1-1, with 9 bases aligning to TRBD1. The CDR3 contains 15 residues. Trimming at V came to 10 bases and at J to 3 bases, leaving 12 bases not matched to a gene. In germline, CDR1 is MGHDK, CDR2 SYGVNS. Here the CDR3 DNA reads TGTGCCACCACGAGGACAGGGGCGAGGGACACTGAAGCTTTCTTT. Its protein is CATTRTGARDTEAFF.

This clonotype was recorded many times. The CDR3 region has the DNA TGTGCCAGCACCGACTTACGACAGTTAAAGAGGACTGAAGCTTTCTTT. Translated, it gives CASTDLRQLKRTEAFF. The genes are TRBV6-2 or TRBV6-3 and TRBJ1-1; possible D gene TRBD1, 5 bases. The CDR3 has 16 amino acids. Germline V gene lookup returns CDR1 MNHEY and CDR2 SVGEGT. Trimming pared 7 bases from V and 5 bases from J, leaving 23 bases between.

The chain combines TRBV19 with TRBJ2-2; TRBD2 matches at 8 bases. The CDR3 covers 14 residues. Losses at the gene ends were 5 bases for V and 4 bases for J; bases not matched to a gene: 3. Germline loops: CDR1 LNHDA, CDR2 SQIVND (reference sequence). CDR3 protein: CASSLGLVTGELFF. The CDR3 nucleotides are TGTGCCAGTAGTCTGGGACTAGTCACCGGGGAGCTGTTTTTT.

The CDR3 nucleotides read TGTGCCTCGAAGACCCCGGGGACCGGGGAGCTGTTTTTT. Residues: CASKTPGTGELFF. V gene TRBV15 combines with J gene TRBJ2-2; maybe TRBD2 (5 bases). Trimming removed 11 bases from V and 5 bases from J, with 15 bases in between. The CDR3 loop spans 13 amino acids. Germline loops: CDR1 LNHNV, CDR2 YYDKDF (reference sequence). Looking up the rest from reference TRBV15 and TRBJ2-2 gives the full variable domain: DAMVIQNPRYQVTQFGKPVTLSCSQTLNHNVMYWYQQKSSQAPKLLFHYYDKDFNNEADTPDNFQSRRPNTSFCFLDIRSPGLGDTAMYLCASKTPGTGELFFGEGSRLTVL.

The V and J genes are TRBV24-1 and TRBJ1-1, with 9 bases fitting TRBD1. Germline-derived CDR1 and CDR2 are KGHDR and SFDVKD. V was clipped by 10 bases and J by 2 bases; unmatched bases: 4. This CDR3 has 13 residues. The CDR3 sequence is CATRDRANTEAFF. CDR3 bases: TGTGCCACTAGGGACAGGGCTAACACTGAAGCTTTCTTT.

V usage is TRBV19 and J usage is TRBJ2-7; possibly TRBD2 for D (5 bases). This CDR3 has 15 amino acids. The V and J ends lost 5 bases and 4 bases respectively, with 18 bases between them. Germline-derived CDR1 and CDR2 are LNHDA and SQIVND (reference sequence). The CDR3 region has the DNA TGTGCCAGTAGTCGGCCAGGCGACGGACTTTACGAGCAGTACTTC. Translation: CASSRPGDGLYEQYF. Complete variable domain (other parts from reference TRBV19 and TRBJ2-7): DGGITQSPKYLFRKEGQNVTLSCEQNLNHDAMYWYRQDPGQGLRLIYYSQIVNDFQKGDIAEGYSVSREKKESFPLTVTSAQKNPTAFYLCASSRPGDGLYEQYFGPGTRLTVT.

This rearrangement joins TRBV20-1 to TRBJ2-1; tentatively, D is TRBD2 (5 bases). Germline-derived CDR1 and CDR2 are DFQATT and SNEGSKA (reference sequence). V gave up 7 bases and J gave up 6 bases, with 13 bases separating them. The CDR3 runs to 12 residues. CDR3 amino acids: CSGHHGGNEQFF. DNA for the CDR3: TGCAGTGGACACCACGGAGGCAATGAGCAGTTCTTC.

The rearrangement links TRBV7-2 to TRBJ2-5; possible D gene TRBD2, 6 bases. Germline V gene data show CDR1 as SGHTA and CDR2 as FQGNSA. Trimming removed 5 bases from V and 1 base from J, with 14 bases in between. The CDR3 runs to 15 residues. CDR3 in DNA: TGTGCCAGCAGCCGTGGCGGGGCACCCCAAGAGACCCAGTACTTC. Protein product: CASSRGGAPQETQYF.

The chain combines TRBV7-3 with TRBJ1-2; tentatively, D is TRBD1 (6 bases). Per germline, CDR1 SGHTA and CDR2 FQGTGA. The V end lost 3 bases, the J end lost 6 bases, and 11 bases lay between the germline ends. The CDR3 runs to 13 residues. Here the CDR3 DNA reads TGTGCCAGCAGCTTGACAGGCTCTGATGGCTACACCTTC. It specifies CASSLTGSDGYTF.

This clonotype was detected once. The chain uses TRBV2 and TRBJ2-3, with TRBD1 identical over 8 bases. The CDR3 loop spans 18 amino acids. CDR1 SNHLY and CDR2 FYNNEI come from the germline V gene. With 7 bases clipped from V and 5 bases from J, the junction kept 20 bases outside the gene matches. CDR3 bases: TGTGCCAGCACTAAACCACCAGGAGGCAGGGGGCAAGGAGATACGCAGTATTTT. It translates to CASTKPPGGRGQGDTQYF.

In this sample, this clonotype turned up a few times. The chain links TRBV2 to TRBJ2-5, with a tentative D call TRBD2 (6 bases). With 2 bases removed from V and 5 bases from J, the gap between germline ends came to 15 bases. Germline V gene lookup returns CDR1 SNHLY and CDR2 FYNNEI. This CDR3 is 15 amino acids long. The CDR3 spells CASSELALAAETQYF. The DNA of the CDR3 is TGTGCCAGCAGTGAACTGGCACTAGCTGCTGAGACCCAGTACTTC.

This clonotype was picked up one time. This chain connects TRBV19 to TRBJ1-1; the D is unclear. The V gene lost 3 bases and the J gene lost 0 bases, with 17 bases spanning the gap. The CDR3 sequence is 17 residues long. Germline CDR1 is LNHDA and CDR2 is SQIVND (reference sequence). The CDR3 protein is CASSIGIGRSMNTEAFF. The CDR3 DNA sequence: TGTGCCAGTAGTATTGGGATAGGACGATCTATGAACACTGAAGCTTTCTTT.

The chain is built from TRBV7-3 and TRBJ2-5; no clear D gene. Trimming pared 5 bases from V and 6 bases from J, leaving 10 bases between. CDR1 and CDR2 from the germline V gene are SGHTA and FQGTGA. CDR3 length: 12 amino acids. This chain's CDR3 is CASSAGPQTQYF. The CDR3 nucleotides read TGTGCCAGCAGCGCAGGCCCACAGACCCAGTACTTC.

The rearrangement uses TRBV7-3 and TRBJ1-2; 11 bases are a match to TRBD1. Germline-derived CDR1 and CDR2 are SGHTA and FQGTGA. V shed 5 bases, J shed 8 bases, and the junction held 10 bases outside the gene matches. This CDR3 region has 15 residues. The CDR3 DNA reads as TGTGCCAGCAGCCCCTATAGGACAGGGGGCGACGGCTACACCTTC. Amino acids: CASSPYRTGGDGYTF.

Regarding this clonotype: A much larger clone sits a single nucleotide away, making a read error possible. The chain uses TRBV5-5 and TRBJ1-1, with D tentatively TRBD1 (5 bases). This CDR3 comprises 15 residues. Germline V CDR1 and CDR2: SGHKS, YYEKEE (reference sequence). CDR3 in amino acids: CASSLSIGGETEALF. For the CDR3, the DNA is TGTGCCAGCAGCTTGTCAATCGGGGGGGAAACTGAAGCTCTCTTT.